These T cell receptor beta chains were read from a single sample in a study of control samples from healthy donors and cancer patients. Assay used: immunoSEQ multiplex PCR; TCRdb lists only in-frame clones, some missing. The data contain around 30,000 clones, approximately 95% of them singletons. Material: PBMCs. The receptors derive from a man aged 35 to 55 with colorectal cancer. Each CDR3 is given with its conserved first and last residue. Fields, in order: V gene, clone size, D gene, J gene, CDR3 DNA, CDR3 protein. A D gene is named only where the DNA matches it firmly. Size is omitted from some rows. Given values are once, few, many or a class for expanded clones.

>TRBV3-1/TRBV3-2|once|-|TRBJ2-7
TGTGCCAGCAGCCCCCGGCATTCGGTAGAGGAGCAGTACTTC
CASSPRHSVEEQYF
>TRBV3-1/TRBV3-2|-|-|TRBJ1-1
TGTGCCAGCAGCCGCAGGACAGTGAACACTGAAGCTTTCTTT
CASSRRTVNTEAFF
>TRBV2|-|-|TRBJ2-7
TGTGCCAGCAGTGAAGATCCTGGGTACTCCTACGAGCAGTACTTC
CASSEDPGYSYEQYF
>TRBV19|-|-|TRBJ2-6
TGTGCCAGTAGTACAGGGACTGGGGCCAACGTCCTGACTTTC
CASSTGTGANVLTF
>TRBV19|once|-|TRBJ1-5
TGTGCCAGTAGTATGACAGGTAGCAATCAGCCCCAGCATTTT
CASSMTGSNQPQHF
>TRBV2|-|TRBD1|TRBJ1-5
TGTGCCAGCAGACAGGACGGGACAGGGTACAATCAGCCCCAGCATTTT
CASRQDGTGYNQPQHF
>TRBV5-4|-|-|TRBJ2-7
TGTGCCAGCAGCGGGAACAGGGCGGGTGGACCCTACGAGCAGTACTTC
CASSGNRAGGPYEQYF
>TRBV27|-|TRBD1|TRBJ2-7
TGTGCCAGCAGTTTAAGTGGTTTTGGGACAGCCGTCTACGAGCAGTACTTC
CASSLSGFGTAVYEQYF
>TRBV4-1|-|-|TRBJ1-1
TGCGCCAGCGGAAATATGAACACTGAAGCTTTCTTT
CASGNMNTEAFF
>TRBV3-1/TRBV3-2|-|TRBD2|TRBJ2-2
TGTGCCAGCAGCGAGGGACTAGACGGGGAGCTGTTTTTT
CASSEGLDGELFF